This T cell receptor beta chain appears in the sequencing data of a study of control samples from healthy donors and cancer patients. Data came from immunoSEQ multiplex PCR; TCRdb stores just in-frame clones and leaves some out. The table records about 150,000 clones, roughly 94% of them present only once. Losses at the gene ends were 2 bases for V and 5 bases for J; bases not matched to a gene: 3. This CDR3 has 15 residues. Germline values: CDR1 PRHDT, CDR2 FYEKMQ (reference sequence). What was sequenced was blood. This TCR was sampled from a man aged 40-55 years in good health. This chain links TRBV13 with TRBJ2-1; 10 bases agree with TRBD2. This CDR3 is CASSLSGGANNEQFF. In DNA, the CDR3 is TGTGCCAGCAGCTTAAGCGGGGGGGCCAACAATGAGCAGTTCTTC. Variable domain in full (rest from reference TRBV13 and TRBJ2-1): AAGVIQSPRHLIKEKRETATLKCYPIPRHDTVYWYQQGPGQDPQFLISFYEKMQSDKGSIPDRFSAQQFSDYHSELNMSSLELGDSALYFCASSLSGGANNEQFFGPGTRLTVL.